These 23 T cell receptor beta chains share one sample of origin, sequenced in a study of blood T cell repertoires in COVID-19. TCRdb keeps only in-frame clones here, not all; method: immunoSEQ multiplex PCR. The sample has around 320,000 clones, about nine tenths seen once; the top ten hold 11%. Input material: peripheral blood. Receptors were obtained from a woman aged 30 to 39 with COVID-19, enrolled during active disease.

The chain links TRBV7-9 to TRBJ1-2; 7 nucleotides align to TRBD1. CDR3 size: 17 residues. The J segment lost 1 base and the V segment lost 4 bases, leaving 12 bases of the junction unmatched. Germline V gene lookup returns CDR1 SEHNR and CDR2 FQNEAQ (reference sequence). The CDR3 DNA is TGTGCCAGCAGCTCACTTTACGCCTCAGGGGGTAACTATGGCTACACCTTC. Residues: CASSSLYASGGNYGYTF. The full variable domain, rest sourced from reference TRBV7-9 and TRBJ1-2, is DTGVSQNPRHKITKRGQNVTFRCDPISEHNRLYWYRQTLGQGPEFLTYFQNEAQLEKSRLLSDRFSAERPKGSFSTLEIQRTEQGDSAMYLCASSSLYASGGNYGYTFGSGTRLTVV.

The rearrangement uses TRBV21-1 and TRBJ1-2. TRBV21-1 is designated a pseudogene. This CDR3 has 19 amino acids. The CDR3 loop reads CASSKTPFKAGCGSPGYTF. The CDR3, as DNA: TGTGCCAGCAGCAAGACCCCCTTTAAGGCCGGGTGCGGCAGCCCTGGCTACACCTTC.

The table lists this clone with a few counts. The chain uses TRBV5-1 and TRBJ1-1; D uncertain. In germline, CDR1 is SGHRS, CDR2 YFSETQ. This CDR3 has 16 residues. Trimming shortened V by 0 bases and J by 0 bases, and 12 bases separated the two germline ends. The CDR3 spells CASSLVVGRLNTEAFF. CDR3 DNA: TGCGCCAGCAGCTTGGTAGTGGGCAGACTGAACACTGAAGCTTTCTTT.

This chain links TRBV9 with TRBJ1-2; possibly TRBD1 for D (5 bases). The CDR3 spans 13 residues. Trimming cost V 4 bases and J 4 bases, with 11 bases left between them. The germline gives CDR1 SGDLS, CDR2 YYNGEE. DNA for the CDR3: TGTGCCAGCAGCATTACAGGTACCTATGGCTACACCTTC. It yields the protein CASSITGTYGYTF.

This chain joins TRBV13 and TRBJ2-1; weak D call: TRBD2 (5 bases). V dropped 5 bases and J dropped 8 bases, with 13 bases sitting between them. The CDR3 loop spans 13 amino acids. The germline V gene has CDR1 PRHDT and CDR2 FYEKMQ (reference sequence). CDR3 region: CASSRWAGDEQFF. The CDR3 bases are TGTGCCAGCAGCCGCTGGGCGGGCGATGAGCAGTTCTTC.

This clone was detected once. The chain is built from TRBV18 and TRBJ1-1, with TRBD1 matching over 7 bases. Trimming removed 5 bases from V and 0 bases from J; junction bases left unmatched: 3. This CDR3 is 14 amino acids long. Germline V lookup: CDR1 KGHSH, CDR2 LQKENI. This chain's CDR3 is CASSSDRLNTEAFF. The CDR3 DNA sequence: TGTGCCAGCTCATCGGACAGGCTGAACACTGAAGCTTTCTTT.

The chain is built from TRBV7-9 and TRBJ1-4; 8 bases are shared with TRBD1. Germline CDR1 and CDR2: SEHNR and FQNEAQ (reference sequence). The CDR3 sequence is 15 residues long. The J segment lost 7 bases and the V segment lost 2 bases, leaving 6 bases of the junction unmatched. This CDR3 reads CASSLSGGEVEKLFF. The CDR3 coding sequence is TGTGCCAGCAGCTTATCAGGGGGCGAGGTTGAAAAACTGTTTTTT.

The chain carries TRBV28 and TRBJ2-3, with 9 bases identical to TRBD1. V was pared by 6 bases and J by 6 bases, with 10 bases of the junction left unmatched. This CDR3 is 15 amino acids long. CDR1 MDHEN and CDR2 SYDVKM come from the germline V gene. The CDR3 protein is CASSRAYRGPDTQYF. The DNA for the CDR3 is TGTGCCAGCAGCCGCGCTTACAGGGGGCCGGATACGCAGTATTTT.

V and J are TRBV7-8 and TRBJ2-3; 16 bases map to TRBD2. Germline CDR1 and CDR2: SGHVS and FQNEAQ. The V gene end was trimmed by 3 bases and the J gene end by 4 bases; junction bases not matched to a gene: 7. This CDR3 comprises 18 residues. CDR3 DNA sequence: TGTGCCAGCAGCTTCGGGACTAGCGGGGGGGGAATCCCAGATACGCAGTATTTT. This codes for CASSFGTSGGGIPDTQYF.

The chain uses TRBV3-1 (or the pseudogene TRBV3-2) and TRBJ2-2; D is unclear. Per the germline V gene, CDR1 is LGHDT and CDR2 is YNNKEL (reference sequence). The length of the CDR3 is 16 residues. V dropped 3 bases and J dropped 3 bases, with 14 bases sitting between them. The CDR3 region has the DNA TGTGCCAGCAGCCAGTTCCGGGTGGTCTACACCGGGGAGCTGTTTTTT. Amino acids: CASSQFRVVYTGELFF.

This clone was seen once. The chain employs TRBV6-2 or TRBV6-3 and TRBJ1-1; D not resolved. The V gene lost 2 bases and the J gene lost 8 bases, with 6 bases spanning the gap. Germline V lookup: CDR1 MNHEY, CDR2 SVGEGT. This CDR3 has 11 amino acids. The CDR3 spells CASSYGPEAFF. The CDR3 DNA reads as TGTGCCAGCAGTTACGGGCCAGAAGCTTTCTTT.

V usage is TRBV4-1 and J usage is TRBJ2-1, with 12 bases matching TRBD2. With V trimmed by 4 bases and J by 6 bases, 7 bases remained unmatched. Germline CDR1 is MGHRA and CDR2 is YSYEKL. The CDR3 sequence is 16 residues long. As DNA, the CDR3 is TGCGCCAGCAGCCGCTTACTAGCGGGGGGATCCAATGAGCAGTTCTTC. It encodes CASSRLLAGGSNEQFF.

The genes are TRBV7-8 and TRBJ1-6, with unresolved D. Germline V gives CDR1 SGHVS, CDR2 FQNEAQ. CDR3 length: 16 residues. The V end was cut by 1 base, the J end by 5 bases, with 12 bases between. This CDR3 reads CASSLDQASHNSPLHF. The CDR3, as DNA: TGTGCCAGCAGCTTAGACCAGGCGAGTCATAATTCACCCCTCCACTTT.

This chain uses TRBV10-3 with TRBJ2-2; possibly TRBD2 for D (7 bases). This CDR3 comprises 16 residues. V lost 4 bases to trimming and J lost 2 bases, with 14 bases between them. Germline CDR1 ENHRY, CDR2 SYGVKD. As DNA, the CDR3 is TGTGCCATCAGTGTGGGGGGGCGCGGAAACACCGGGGAGCTGTTTTTT. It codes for CAISVGGRGNTGELFF.

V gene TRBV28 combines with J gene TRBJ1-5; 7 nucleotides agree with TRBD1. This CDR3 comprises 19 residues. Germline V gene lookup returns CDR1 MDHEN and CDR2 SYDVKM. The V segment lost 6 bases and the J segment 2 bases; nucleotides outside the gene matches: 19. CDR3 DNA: TGTGCCAGCAGCTCTCCGCATCAGGGGGTATATACTGGCAATCAGCCCCAGCATTTT. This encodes CASSSPHQGVYTGNQPQHF.

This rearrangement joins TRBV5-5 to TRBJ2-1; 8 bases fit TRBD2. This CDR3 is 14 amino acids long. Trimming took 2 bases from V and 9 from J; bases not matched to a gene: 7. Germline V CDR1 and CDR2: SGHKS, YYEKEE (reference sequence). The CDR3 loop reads CASSFSGGPGEQFF. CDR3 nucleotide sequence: TGTGCCAGCAGCTTTTCGGGGGGGCCGGGTGAGCAGTTCTTC. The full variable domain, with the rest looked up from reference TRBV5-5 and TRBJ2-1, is DAGVTQSPTHLIKTRGQQVTLRCSPISGHKSVSWYQQVLGQGPQFIFQYYEKEERGRGNFPDRFSARQFPNYSSELNVNALLLGDSALYLCASSFSGGPGEQFFGPGTRLTVL.

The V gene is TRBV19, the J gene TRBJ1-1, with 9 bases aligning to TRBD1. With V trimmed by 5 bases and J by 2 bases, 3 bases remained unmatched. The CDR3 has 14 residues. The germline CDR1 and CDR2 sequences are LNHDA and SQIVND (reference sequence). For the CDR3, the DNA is TGTGCCAGTAGTCCACAGGGGGCTAACACTGAAGCTTTCTTT. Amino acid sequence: CASSPQGANTEAFF.

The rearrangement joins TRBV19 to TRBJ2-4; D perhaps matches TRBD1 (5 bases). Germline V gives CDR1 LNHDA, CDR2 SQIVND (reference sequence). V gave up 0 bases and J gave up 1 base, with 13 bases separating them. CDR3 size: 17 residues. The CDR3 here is CASSIDSSGSAKNIQYF. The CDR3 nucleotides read TGTGCCAGTAGTATAGATTCGTCAGGGTCCGCCAAAAACATTCAGTACTTC.

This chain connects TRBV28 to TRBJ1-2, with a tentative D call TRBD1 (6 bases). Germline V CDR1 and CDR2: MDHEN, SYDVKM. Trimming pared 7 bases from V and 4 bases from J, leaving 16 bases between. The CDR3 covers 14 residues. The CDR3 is CASTLGGGLYGYTF. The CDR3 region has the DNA TGTGCCAGCACTCTGGGGGGGGGCCTCTATGGCTACACCTTC.

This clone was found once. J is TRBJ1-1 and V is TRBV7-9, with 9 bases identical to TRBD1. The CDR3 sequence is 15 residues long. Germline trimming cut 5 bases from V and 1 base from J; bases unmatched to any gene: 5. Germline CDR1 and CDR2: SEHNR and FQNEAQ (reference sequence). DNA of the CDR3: TGTGCCAGCAGCCAAGGACAGGGGAAGAACACTGAAGCTTTCTTT. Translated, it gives CASSQGQGKNTEAFF. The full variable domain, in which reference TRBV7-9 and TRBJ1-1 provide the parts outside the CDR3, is DTGVSQNPRHKITKRGQNVTFRCDPISEHNRLYWYRQTLGQGPEFLTYFQNEAQLEKSRLLSDRFSAERPKGSFSTLEIQRTEQGDSAMYLCASSQGQGKNTEAFFGQGTRLTVV.

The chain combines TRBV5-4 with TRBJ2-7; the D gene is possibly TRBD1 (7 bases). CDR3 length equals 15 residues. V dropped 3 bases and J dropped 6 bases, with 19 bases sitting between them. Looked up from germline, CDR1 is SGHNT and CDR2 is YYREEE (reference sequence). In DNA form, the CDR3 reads TGTGCCAGCAGCTCTACATTAAGGGGGCGGGGCGAGCAGTACTTC. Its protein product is CASSSTLRGRGEQYF.

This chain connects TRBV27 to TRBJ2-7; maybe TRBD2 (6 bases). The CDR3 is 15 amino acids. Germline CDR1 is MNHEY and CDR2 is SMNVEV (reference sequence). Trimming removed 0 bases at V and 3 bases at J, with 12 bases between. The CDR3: CASSLSVAGIYEQYF. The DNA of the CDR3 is TGTGCCAGCAGTTTATCGGTGGCGGGAATCTACGAGCAGTACTTC.

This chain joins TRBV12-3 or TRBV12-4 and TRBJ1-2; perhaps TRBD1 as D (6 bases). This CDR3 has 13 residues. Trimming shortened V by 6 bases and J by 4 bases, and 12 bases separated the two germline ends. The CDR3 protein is CASSPDSFYGYTF. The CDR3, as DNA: TGTGCCAGCAGCCCGGACAGCTTCTATGGCTACACCTTC.